This T cell receptor (beta chain) derives from a study of regulatory T cells in long-lasting Graves disease. This sample's time point: newly diagnosed GD, antithyroid drugs for less than 3 months. PBMCs provided the RNA from which the TCR library was made. There are many counts of this clonotype. TCR beta libraries were built with iRepertoire HTBI primers and Arm-PCR of CDR3 regions. One entry per CDR3 protein results from TCRdb running MiXCR on the multiplex PCR reads. The sample includes 400,000 to 500,000 distinct CDR3 sequences, under 15% of them seen just once. The sample also formed part of further work on T cells in Graves' hyperthyroidism and ophthalmopathy.

The specimen comprised peripheral blood mononuclear cells (PBMCs), sampled at new diagnosis, from a patient treated with antithyroid drugs. The sequence derives from a woman aged 30 to 39 with Graves disease.

The CDR3 coding sequence is TGTGCCAGCAGTTTGGGGGGGCGCGATGAGCAGTTCTTC. It encodes CASSLGGRDEQFF. The rearrangement uses TRBV28 and TRBJ2-1; a weak D match, TRBD2 (7 bases). The germline CDR1 and CDR2 sequences are MDHEN and SYDVKM. CDR3 length: 13 amino acids. Trimming stripped 3 bases from V and 8 bases from J, with 11 bases between.